Listed below are T cell receptor beta chains from one sample, sequenced in a study of T cells in tuberculosis. The data were produced by immunoSEQ multiplex PCR, yet TCRdb's version contains in-frame clones alone and is incomplete. The table records tens of thousands of clones, 90% to 95% of them present only once. Sequenced: PBMCs. These receptor sequences come from a donor aged 10-29 years with latent tuberculosis or without tuberculosis infection. Each CDR3 is given with its conserved first and last residue. The order of the fields is CDR3 DNA, CDR3 protein, J gene, V gene, clone size, D gene. A D gene is named only where the DNA matches it firmly. Clone size is shown for a subset of rows, as once, few, many or a class of expanded clone.

TGTGCCAGCAGCTTAGAGGCAGGGGTGAACACTGAAGCTTTCTTT CASSLEAGVNTEAFF TRBJ1-1 TRBV11-2 once NA
TGTGCCATCAGTGACCGGGACAGGGGCGTTTACAATGAGCAGTTCTTC CAISDRDRGVYNEQFF TRBJ2-1 TRBV10-3 NA TRBD1
TGTGCCTGGAGTGTAGGGGGCGCAAACTATGGCTACACCTTC CAWSVGGANYGYTF TRBJ1-2 TRBV30 NA TRBD1
TGTGCCAGCAGCTTAAACGGGAGGAGCTCCTACGAGCAGTACTTC CASSLNGRSSYEQYF TRBJ2-7 TRBV7-8 once TRBD2
TGTGCCTGGAGTGTAAGCATCATGAACACTGAAGCTTTCTTT CAWSVSIMNTEAFF TRBJ1-1 TRBV30 NA NA
TGTGCCAGCAGTTACAGCCGGGACACCTCCTACGAGCAGTACTTC CASSYSRDTSYEQYF TRBJ2-7 TRBV6-5 NA NA
TGTGCCAGCTCAACCGACAGAGGGACAATCCAGCCCCAGCATTTT CASSTDRGTIQPQHF TRBJ1-5 TRBV18 NA NA
TGCGCCAGCAGCCAAGATAGAGGGGGGGGGCAGCCCCAGCATTTT CASSQDRGGGQPQHF TRBJ1-5 TRBV4-1 NA NA
TGTGCCAGCAGCTCGGGAGGGAACACTGAAGCTTTCTTT CASSSGGNTEAFF TRBJ1-1 TRBV7-3 NA NA
TGCGCCAGCAGCTCTACGTCAACTAATGAAAAACTGTTTTTT CASSSTSTNEKLFF TRBJ1-4 TRBV5-1 NA NA
TGTGCCAGCAGCATATGGCTAGCGGGAGAGGTTGAGCAGTTCTTC CASSIWLAGEVEQFF TRBJ2-1 TRBV27 NA TRBD2
TGTGCCAGCAGTGGACAGGGACGTGAGCAGTTCTTC CASSGQGREQFF TRBJ2-1 TRBV25-1 NA TRBD1
TGTGCCAGCTCAGCCCCTTCTAGCGTTGAGCAGTTCTTC CASSAPSSVEQFF TRBJ2-1 TRBV18 NA NA
TGTGCCAGCAGTGAAGGCAGGGGAGGGACCCGCAATCAGCCCCAGCATTTT CASSEGRGGTRNQPQHF TRBJ1-5 TRBV6-1 NA NA
TGTGCCATCAGCCGACAGGGGACTGAAGCTTTCTTT CAISRQGTEAFF TRBJ1-1 TRBV10-3 NA TRBD1
TGTGCCAGCAGTGAAGGCTTCCAGGGGACACTGAACACTGAAGCTTTCTTT CASSEGFQGTLNTEAFF TRBJ1-1 TRBV2 NA NA
TGTGCCAGCAGCTTCGCCCGCCTCCGCGAGAGCTCCTACGAGCAGTACTTC CASSFARLRESSYEQYF TRBJ2-7 TRBV5-4 NA NA
TGTGCCATCAGCCGGACAGCACAAGAGACCCAGTACTTC CAISRTAQETQYF TRBJ2-5 TRBV10-3 NA NA
TGTGCCAGCTCACGGACAGGGGGGAACAATGAGCAGTTCTTC CASSRTGGNNEQFF TRBJ2-1 TRBV18 NA TRBD1
TGTGCCAGCAGCTCCTCCGACAGGGTGAATGGGACTAATGAAAAACTGTTTTTT CASSSSDRVNGTNEKLFF TRBJ1-4 TRBV7-9 NA TRBD1
TGTGCCAGCAGTTATCAAGGGCAGGGTAGTTACGAGCAGTACTTC CASSYQGQGSYEQYF TRBJ2-7 TRBV6-5 NA NA
TGTGCCAGTAGTACCCAGGGCTCACCCCTCCACTTT CASSTQGSPLHF TRBJ1-6 TRBV19 NA NA
TGTGCCAGTAGTCCCGGGACTAGCGGGAGGTTTTTGGAGCAGTACTTC CASSPGTSGRFLEQYF TRBJ2-7 TRBV19 NA TRBD2
TGTGCCAGCAGCCAATACGGCGGGGGGGCTGGCACTGAAGCTTTCTTT CASSQYGGGAGTEAFF TRBJ1-1 TRBV7-2 NA NA
TGTGCCAGCTCCCCCGACAGGTTCAGCAACACAGATACGCAGTATTTT CASSPDRFSNTDTQYF TRBJ2-3 TRBV18 NA NA
TGTGCCAGCAGCTTTTTCCCTCCCAACGTTGAGGGCACTGAAGCTTTCTTT CASSFFPPNVEGTEAFF TRBJ1-1 TRBV7-8 NA NA
TGTGCCAGTAGTATAACGGCCCTGGGGGCCGGCGGGGAGCTGTTTTTT CASSITALGAGGELFF TRBJ2-2 TRBV19 NA NA
TGCGCCAGCAGCCAAGAACCGACGGGGGACACTGAAGCTTTCTTT CASSQEPTGDTEAFF TRBJ1-1 TRBV4-1 once NA
TGTGCCAGCAGCGCGGGAGGGGGCCCCAGCTCCTACGAGCAGTACTTC CASSAGGGPSSYEQYF TRBJ2-7 TRBV9 NA NA
TGTGCCAGCAGGCCCGACAGGGTTCAGCCCCAGCATTTT CASRPDRVQPQHF TRBJ1-5 TRBV6-5 NA TRBD1
TGTGCCAGCAGTTTGAGTGGACAGGGAAATAAAAAGGGAGATACGCAGTATTTT CASSLSGQGNKKGDTQYF TRBJ2-3 TRBV28 NA TRBD1
TGTGCCAGCAGCTTGGGACAGACAGATACGCAGTATTTT CASSLGQTDTQYF TRBJ2-3 TRBV7-2 NA TRBD1